This TCR beta chain emerged from a study of blood T cell repertoires in COVID-19. The method was immunoSEQ multiplex PCR; TCRdb's version includes in-frame clones alone and lacks a portion of them. The data show approximately 440,000 clones, with about 92% seen just once and less than 0.75% held by the top ten. In germline, CDR1 is SGHTA, CDR2 FQGNSA. CDR3 length equals 16 residues. V was cut by 2 bases and J by 2 bases, with 14 bases left in between. The V call is TRBV7-2, the J call TRBJ2-3, with D possibly being TRBD2 (6 bases). Sequencing was performed on PBMCs or T cells enriched from blood (not recorded which). The source is a man younger than 35 who had recovered from COVID-19. The CDR3 nucleotides are TGTGCCAGCAGCTTAAGGAGGGTGAAAGACACAGATACGCAGTATTTT. Translating gives CASSLRRVKDTDTQYF.